These T cell receptor beta chains were read from a single sample in a study of PD-1 blockade in mismatch repair-deficient tumors. Assay used: immunoSEQ multiplex PCR; TCRdb lists only in-frame clones, some missing. The table has fewer than 60,000 clones, 77% seen once. The sample in question was PBMCs, obtained before pembrolizumab treatment. The source is an adult with mismatch repair-deficient cancer. The conserved cysteine and the conserved F or W are not part of the CDR3 here.

v_gene	j_gene	CDR3aa
TRBV19	TRBJ1-2	ASSPRTEDYGYT
TRBV15	TRBJ1-1	ATSRGQNTEAF
TRBV7-3	TRBJ1-1	ASSLTIGVNTEAF
TRBV25-1	TRBJ1-3	ASSSLAGNTIY
TRBV7-2	TRBJ2-5	ASSLELAGGGDQETQY
TRBV5-1	TRBJ2-7	ASSRAGSPDEQY
TRBV15	TRBJ2-7	ATSPRQTPYEQY
TRBV18	TRBJ2-6	ASSRDFGANVLT
TRBV7-7	TRBJ2-5	ASSLGQGETQY
TRBV6-5	TRBJ1-2	ASSYRGRTGGYT
TRBV7-8	TRBJ2-5	ASRGRGRLETQY
TRBV10-2	TRBJ2-1	ASKTSGGWDEQF
TRBV7-2	TRBJ1-2	ASSLPTSSYGYT
TRBV5-1	TRBJ2-1	ASSLGPSGVSEQF
TRBV10-2	TRBJ2-7	ASTSIPSYEQY
TRBV14	TRBJ2-1	ASSQDWKGLKDDEQF
TRBV5-1	TRBJ2-3	ASSLDFTTDTQY
TRBV20-1	TRBJ2-7	SALTGYEQY
TRBV30	TRBJ1-5	AWTRGPSNQPQH
TRBV10-3	TRBJ1-4	AISESDGRVGKLF
TRBV5-4	TRBJ1-1	ASSLGHLNTEAF
TRBV11-3	TRBJ2-6	ASSLAGGSGANVLT
TRBV4-2	TRBJ2-5	ASSQRGLVIETQY
TRBV5-1	TRBJ2-1	ASSFGGRAVDEQF
TRBV5-1	TRBJ2-7	ASMGASGREQY
TRBV5-4	TRBJ2-2	ASSSGSRRNTGELF
TRBV5-1	TRBJ1-1	ASSFAQGAGNTEAF
TRBV21-1	TRBJ2-5	ASSKLQANQETQY
TRBV7-9	TRBJ2-7	ASSSGLLEQY
TRBV12-5	TRBJ1-3	ASGLGTPGNTIY
TRBV5-1	TRBJ2-1	ASSLIDDEQF
TRBV7-2	TRBJ2-3	ASSLARGTDTQY
TRBV5-1	TRBJ1-2	ASSYGYGYT
TRBV7-2	TRBJ2-7	ASSVAGTETYEQY
TRBV5-4	TRBJ2-1	ASSPGGTAYNEQF
TRBV29-1	TRBJ2-7	SVEEPRGSEQY
TRBV7-3	TRBJ2-3	ASSSFQRGTDTQY
TRBV19	TRBJ1-4	ASSISWSPTNEKLF
TRBV11-1	TRBJ2-1	ASSPVGGSNEQF
TRBV7-3	TRBJ1-3	ASSLIPGDTIY
TRBV5-1	TRBJ2-2	ASTNGAGELF